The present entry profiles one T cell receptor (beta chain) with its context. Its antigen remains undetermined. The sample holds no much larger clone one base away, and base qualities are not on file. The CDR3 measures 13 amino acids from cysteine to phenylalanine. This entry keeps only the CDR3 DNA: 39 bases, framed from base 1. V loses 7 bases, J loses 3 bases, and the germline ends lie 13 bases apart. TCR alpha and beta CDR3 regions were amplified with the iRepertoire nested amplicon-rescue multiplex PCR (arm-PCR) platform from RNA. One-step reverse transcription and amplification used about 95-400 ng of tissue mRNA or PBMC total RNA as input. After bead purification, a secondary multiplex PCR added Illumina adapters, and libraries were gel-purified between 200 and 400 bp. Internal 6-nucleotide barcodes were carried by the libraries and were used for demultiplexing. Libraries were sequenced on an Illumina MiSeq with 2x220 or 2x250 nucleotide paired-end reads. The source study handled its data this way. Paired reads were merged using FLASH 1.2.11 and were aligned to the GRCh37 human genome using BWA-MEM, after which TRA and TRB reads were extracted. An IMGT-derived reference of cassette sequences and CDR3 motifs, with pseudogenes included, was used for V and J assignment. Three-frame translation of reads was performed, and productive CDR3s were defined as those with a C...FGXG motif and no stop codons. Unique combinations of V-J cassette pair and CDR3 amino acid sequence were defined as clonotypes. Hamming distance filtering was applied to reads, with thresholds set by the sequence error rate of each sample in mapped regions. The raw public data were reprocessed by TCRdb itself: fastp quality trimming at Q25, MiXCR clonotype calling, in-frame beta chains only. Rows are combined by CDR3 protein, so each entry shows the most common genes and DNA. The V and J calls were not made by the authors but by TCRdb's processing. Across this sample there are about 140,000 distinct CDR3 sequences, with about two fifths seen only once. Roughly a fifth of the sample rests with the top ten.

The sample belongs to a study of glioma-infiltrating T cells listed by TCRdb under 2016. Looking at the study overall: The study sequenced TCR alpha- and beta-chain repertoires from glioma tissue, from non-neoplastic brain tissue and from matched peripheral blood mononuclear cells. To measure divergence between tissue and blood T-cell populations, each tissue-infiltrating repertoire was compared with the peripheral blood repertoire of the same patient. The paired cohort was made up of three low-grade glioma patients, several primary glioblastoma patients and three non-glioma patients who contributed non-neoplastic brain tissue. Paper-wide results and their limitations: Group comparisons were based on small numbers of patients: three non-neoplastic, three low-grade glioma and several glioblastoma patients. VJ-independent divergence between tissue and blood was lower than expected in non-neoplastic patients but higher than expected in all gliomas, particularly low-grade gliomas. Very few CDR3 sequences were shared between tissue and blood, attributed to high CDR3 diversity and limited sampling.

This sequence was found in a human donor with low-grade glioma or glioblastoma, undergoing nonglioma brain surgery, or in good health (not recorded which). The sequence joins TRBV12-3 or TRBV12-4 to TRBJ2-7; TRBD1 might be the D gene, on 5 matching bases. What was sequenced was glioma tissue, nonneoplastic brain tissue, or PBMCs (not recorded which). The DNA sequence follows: TGTGCCAGCAACCTCAGGGTATACTACGAGCAGTACTTC. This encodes CASNLRVYYEQYF.